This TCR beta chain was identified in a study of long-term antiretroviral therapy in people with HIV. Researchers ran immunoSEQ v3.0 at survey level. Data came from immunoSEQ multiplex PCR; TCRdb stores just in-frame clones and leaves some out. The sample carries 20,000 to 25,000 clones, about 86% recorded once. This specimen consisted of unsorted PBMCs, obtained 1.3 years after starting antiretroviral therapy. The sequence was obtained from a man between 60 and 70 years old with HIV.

The CDR3 bases are TGTGCCAGCAGCGTAGCTGTTACTAGCATTTCCTACAATGAGCAGTTCTTC. It yields the protein CASSVAVTSISYNEQFF. This sequence joins TRBV9 and TRBJ2-1; D possibly corresponds to TRBD2 (6 bases). The CDR3 spans 17 residues. Germline CDR1 and CDR2: SGDLS and YYNGEE. V lost 0 bases and J lost 1, with 14 bases in between.